The 31 T cell receptor beta chains presented below share a single source sample, sequenced in a study of blood T cell repertoires in COVID-19 (dated by TCRdb to 2020 to 2021). Library preparation employed the immunoSEQ multiplex PCR assay. The source is immuneACCESS, and TCRdb retained only in-frame sequences with V and J called. Part of the clones is not carried over; for the studies checked, unresolved V genes explain less than half of this, and the remainder is unexplained. The sample has just over 70,000 clones on record, about four fifths of them singletons. Jointly, the top ten make up 15% to 20% of the sample. Sequencing was done on a sample of peripheral blood. These receptors were taken from a man between 65 and 85 years old who had recovered from COVID-19.

The chain has TRBV6-1 and TRBJ2-1; 7 bases align to TRBD2. The length of the CDR3 is 15 residues. The germline V gene has CDR1 MNHNS and CDR2 SASEGT. V lost 1 base, J lost 7 bases, and 7 bases stayed unmatched. CDR3 sequence (DNA): TGTGCCAGCAGTGAAGGCGGGAGCGGTCGTAATGAGCAGTTCTTC. This codes for CASSEGGSGRNEQFF.

The rearrangement joins TRBV3-1 (or the pseudogene TRBV3-2) to TRBJ1-2; D ambiguous. Germline V gene data show CDR1 as LGHDT and CDR2 as YNNKEL (reference sequence). This CDR3 spans 15 amino acids. Trimming took off 0 bases at V and 4 bases at J, with 12 bases between the two ends. CDR3 amino acids: CASSQDYDGLYGYTF. DNA of the CDR3: TGTGCCAGCAGCCAAGATTACGACGGACTCTATGGCTACACCTTC.

Concerning this clone itself: The same CDR3 is also encoded by other DNA sequences in this sample. The chain recombines TRBV6-5 with TRBJ2-5; tentatively, D is TRBD1 (5 bases). The germline V gene has CDR1 MNHEY and CDR2 SVGAGI. The CDR3 sequence is 13 residues long. Trimming cost V 5 bases and J 1 base, with 8 bases left between them. CDR3 in amino acids: CASSKGFQETQYF. The CDR3 nucleotides read TGTGCCAGCAGTAAGGGGTTCCAAGAGACCCAGTACTTC.

The J gene is TRBJ2-2, the V gene TRBV24-1; 8 nucleotides agree with TRBD1. This CDR3 contains 15 residues. Per the germline V gene, CDR1 is KGHDR and CDR2 is SFDVKD. V shed 9 bases and J 0 bases; nucleotides not matched to a gene: 5. The CDR3 sequence is CATGRQGTNTGELFF. Written as DNA, the CDR3 is TGTGCCACCGGACGACAGGGGACGAACACCGGGGAGCTGTTTTTT.

This chain uses TRBV28 with TRBJ2-7, with 10 bases that match TRBD2. The CDR3 covers 14 residues. V lost 3 bases and J lost 3; bases outside the gene matches: 2. Germline V lookup: CDR1 MDHEN, CDR2 SYDVKM. The CDR3 is CASSLGTSVYEQYF. For the CDR3, the DNA is TGTGCCAGCAGTTTGGGGACTAGCGTCTACGAGCAGTACTTC.

The rearrangement uses TRBV24-1 and TRBJ2-5; tentatively, D is TRBD2 (6 bases). This CDR3 comprises 15 residues. Trimming took 7 bases from V and 3 from J, leaving 17 bases between them. The germline CDR1 and CDR2 sequences are KGHDR and SFDVKD. The CDR3 spells CATSRPGDRKETQYF. CDR3 nucleotide sequence: TGTGCCACCAGCCGGCCGGGGGACCGAAAAGAGACCCAGTACTTC.

The J gene is TRBJ2-1, the V gene TRBV6-2 or TRBV6-3; 9 bases agree with TRBD1. Looked up from germline, CDR1 is MNHEY and CDR2 is SVGEGT. The CDR3 is made up of 16 amino acids. Germline trimming cut 0 bases from V and 11 bases from J; bases unmatched to any gene: 11. In nucleotides, the CDR3 is TGTGCCAGCAGTTACTCGGGGACAGGGTCTGAGGGAAAGCAGTTCTTC. It codes for CASSYSGTGSEGKQFF.

V usage is TRBV19 and J usage is TRBJ2-7, with TRBD2 matching over 8 bases. The CDR3 runs 15 residues. The V segment lost 2 bases and the J segment 4 bases; nucleotides outside the gene matches: 7. CDR1 and CDR2 from the germline V gene are LNHDA and SQIVND (reference sequence). This CDR3 is CASSIRREGRYEQYF. The CDR3 region has the DNA TGTGCCAGTAGTATAAGACGGGAGGGCCGGTACGAGCAGTACTTC.

The V call is TRBV6-5, the J call TRBJ2-5; D is unresolved. The germline gives CDR1 MNHEY, CDR2 SVGAGI. Trimming took off 7 bases at V and 1 base at J, with 13 bases between the two ends. CDR3 length equals 14 residues. The CDR3 is CASTSAGSQETQYF. CDR3 coding DNA: TGTGCCAGCACTTCCGCAGGCAGCCAAGAGACCCAGTACTTC.

The genes are TRBV5-1 and TRBJ2-3, with D perhaps TRBD2 (6 bases). CDR1 is SGHRS, CDR2 YFSETQ, per germline. V lost 0 bases to trimming and J lost 3 bases, with 11 bases between them. The CDR3 consists of 15 residues. The CDR3 loop reads CASSLAGVKTDTQYF. As DNA, the CDR3 is TGCGCCAGCAGCTTGGCGGGGGTAAAAACAGATACGCAGTATTTT.

This chain uses TRBV30 with TRBJ1-1, with D possibly TRBD1 on 5 matching bases. V gave up 3 bases and J gave up 4 bases, with 9 bases separating them. The germline V gene encodes CDR1 GTSNPN and CDR2 SVGIG (reference sequence). The CDR3 has 12 amino acids. The CDR3 nucleotides are TGTGCCTGGAGCAGGGTAATCACTGAAGCTTTCTTT. Protein product: CAWSRVITEAFF.

This chain uses TRBV2 with TRBJ2-3; TRBD2 matches at 7 bases. The CDR3 contains 15 residues. Germline V lookup: CDR1 SNHLY, CDR2 FYNNEI. V was pared by 0 bases and J by 2 bases, with 2 bases of the junction left unmatched. The CDR3 DNA follows: TGTGCCAGCAGTGAAGCGGGGAGGGTCACAGATACGCAGTATTTT. It yields the protein CASSEAGRVTDTQYF.

V usage is TRBV12-3 or TRBV12-4 and J usage is TRBJ2-2, with D hard to call. The V gene lost 2 bases and the J gene lost 4 bases, with 5 bases spanning the gap. This CDR3 spans 13 amino acids. The CDR3 region has the DNA TGTGCCAGCAGTTTACTAGGCACCGGGGAGCTGTTTTTT. This gives the protein CASSLLGTGELFF.

This sequence joins TRBV11-2 and TRBJ2-7; 9 bases fit TRBD2. Looked up from germline, CDR1 is SGHAT and CDR2 is FQNNGV. There are 14 residues in the CDR3. V was pared by 3 bases and J by 3 bases, with 3 bases of the junction left unmatched. This CDR3 reads CASSFASGNYEQYF. CDR3 in DNA: TGTGCCAGCAGCTTCGCTAGCGGGAACTACGAGCAGTACTTC.

V is TRBV6-4 and J is TRBJ1-1; weak D call: TRBD1 (6 bases). There are 13 residues in the CDR3. Germline CDR1 and CDR2: MRHNA and SNTAGT. Trimming took off 3 bases at V and 5 bases at J, with 10 bases between the two ends. The CDR3 loop is CASSEGAGTEAFF. CDR3 bases: TGTGCCAGCAGTGAGGGGGCAGGAACTGAAGCTTTCTTT.

J is TRBJ1-6 and V is TRBV5-3; D is unclear. TRBV5-3 falls under the ORF class, with uncertain function. Between the trimmed V and J ends, which lost 4 bases and 8 bases, there was a span of 16 bases. The CDR3 length is 15 residues. This CDR3 reads CARSGVGERDSPLHF. The CDR3 DNA reads as TGTGCCAGAAGCGGGGTGGGAGAACGGGATTCACCCCTCCACTTT.

The rearrangement joins TRBV20-1 to TRBJ1-2; 7 positions agree with TRBD1. Per germline, CDR1 DFQATT and CDR2 SNEGSKA (reference sequence). CDR3 length: 15 residues. J was trimmed by 4 bases and V by 3 bases; bases with no gene match: 11. CDR3 residues: CSASREHRGLYGYTF. The CDR3 region has the DNA TGCAGTGCTAGTCGGGAGCACAGGGGACTCTATGGCTACACCTTC.

The chain carries TRBV19 and TRBJ1-1; 8 nucleotides match TRBD1. The junction had 11 bases not matched to a gene; V was cut back by 5 bases and J by 12 bases. Germline CDR1 and CDR2: LNHDA and SQIVND (reference sequence). This CDR3 is built from 13 residues. The chain's CDR3 is CASSPGQGEGTFF. The CDR3 nucleotides are TGTGCCAGTAGTCCAGGACAGGGAGAAGGTACTTTCTTT.

V is TRBV28 and J is TRBJ2-7; TRBD1 is a possible D gene (6 bases). The CDR3 is made up of 16 amino acids. The germline gives CDR1 MDHEN, CDR2 SYDVKM. Between the trimmed V and J ends, which lost 3 bases and 2 bases, there was a span of 17 bases. DNA of the CDR3: TGTGCCAGCAGTTTCAGGCCCGACAGGCTACCCTACGAGCAGTACTTC. The encoded protein is CASSFRPDRLPYEQYF.

This chain links TRBV4-2 with TRBJ2-2; the match to TRBD2 covers 7 bases. The germline gives CDR1 LGHNA, CDR2 YNFKEQ. This CDR3 region has 18 residues. V lost 0 bases to trimming and J lost 0 bases; unmatched junction nucleotides: 7. The chain's CDR3 is CASSQDPAGNANTGELFF. The CDR3 DNA follows: TGTGCCAGCAGCCAAGATCCAGCGGGGAACGCGAACACCGGGGAGCTGTTTTTT.

The chain carries TRBV6-1 and TRBJ2-1, with 10 bases fitting TRBD1. This CDR3 has 17 residues. Unmatched junction bases numbered 12, after V lost 4 bases and J lost 6 bases. Germline values: CDR1 MNHNS, CDR2 SASEGT. The CDR3 DNA follows: TGTGCCAGCAGTGTATGGCCGGGACAGGGGAGGGCCAATGAGCAGTTCTTC. Protein sequence: CASSVWPGQGRANEQFF.

V is TRBV5-4 and J is TRBJ2-1; 7 bases fit TRBD2. Trimming cost V 1 base and J 8 bases; bases outside gene matches: 3. The CDR3 extends over 13 amino acids. Germline-derived CDR1 and CDR2 are SGHNT and YYREEE (reference sequence). CDR3 DNA: TGTGCCAGCAGCTTGTGGGCGGGAGATGAGCAGTTCTTC. Encoded protein: CASSLWAGDEQFF. Looking up the rest from reference TRBV5-4 and TRBJ2-1 gives the full variable domain: ETGVTQSPTHLIKTRGQQVTLRCSSQSGHNTVSWYQQALGQGPQFIFQYYREEENGRGNFPPRFSGLQFPNYSSELNVNALELDDSALYLCASSLWAGDEQFFGPGTRLTVL.

The V and J genes are TRBV18 and TRBJ2-1, with TRBD2 matching 7 bases. CDR1 is KGHSH, CDR2 LQKENI, per germline. The CDR3 covers 14 residues. Trimming took 11 bases from V and 2 from J; bases not matched to a gene: 9. The CDR3 nucleotides are TGTGCCTCTTGTCTAGCGGAGACCTACAATGAGCAGTTCTTC. Amino acid sequence: CASCLAETYNEQFF. The variable domain in full, with the rest retrieved from reference TRBV18 and TRBJ2-1, is NAGVMQNPRHLVRRRGQEARLRCSPMKGHSHVYWYRQLPEEGLKFMVYLQKENIIDESGMPKERFSAEFPKEGPSILRIQQVVRGDSAAYFCASCLAETYNEQFFGPGTRLTVL.

The V call is TRBV29-1, the J call TRBJ2-7; 9 bases line up with TRBD1. CDR3 length: 15 amino acids. CDR1 is SQVTM, CDR2 ANQGSEA, per germline. Trimming cost V 5 bases and J 0 bases; bases outside gene matches: 8. CDR3 sequence reads: CSVFGGTGSSYEQYF. In nucleotides, the CDR3 is TGCAGCGTTTTTGGGGGGACAGGGAGCTCCTACGAGCAGTACTTC.

Here the CDR3 DNA reads TGCGCCAGCAGCCAGAGCGGAGGGGTCTACGAGCAGTACTTC. Protein: CASSQSGGVYEQYF. This chain joins TRBV4-3 and TRBJ2-7, with D tentatively TRBD2 (6 bases). The CDR3 loop spans 14 amino acids. The V end was cut by 3 bases, the J end by 3 bases, with 12 bases between. Per the germline V gene, CDR1 is LGHNA and CDR2 is YSLEER.

CDR3 nucleotides: TGTGCCAGCAGCTTGGGGCTCGTAGCGGGAGGTCAAGAGACCCAGTACTTC. It translates to CASSLGLVAGGQETQYF. This chain links TRBV5-4 with TRBJ2-5; 10 bases map to TRBD2. V lost 0 bases to trimming and J lost 2 bases; unmatched junction nucleotides: 7. CDR1 and CDR2 (germline): SGHNT, YYREEE (reference sequence). CDR3 length: 17 amino acids. Using reference TRBV5-4 and TRBJ2-5 for the parts outside the CDR3, the full variable domain is ETGVTQSPTHLIKTRGQQVTLRCSSQSGHNTVSWYQQALGQGPQFIFQYYREEENGRGNFPPRFSGLQFPNYSSELNVNALELDDSALYLCASSLGLVAGGQETQYFGPGTRLLVL.

This chain links TRBV19 with TRBJ1-3; D possibly corresponds to TRBD1 (6 bases). V was clipped by 6 bases and J by 0 bases, with 18 bases between them. Germline CDR1 reads LNHDA; CDR2 reads SQIVND (reference sequence). The CDR3 is made up of 17 amino acids. The CDR3 spells CASREPITGTSGNTIYF. The CDR3 nucleotides are TGTGCCAGTAGGGAGCCAATTACAGGGACCTCTGGAAACACCATATATTTT.

This sequence joins TRBV9 and TRBJ1-1; 7 nucleotides align to TRBD1. V trimming: 0 bases; J trimming: 5 bases; junction bases outside the gene matches: 4. Germline CDR1 SGDLS, CDR2 YYNGEE. This CDR3 has 14 amino acids. As DNA, the CDR3 is TGTGCCAGCAGCGTAGATCAGGGGGGTACTGAAGCTTTCTTT. This sequence encodes CASSVDQGGTEAFF.

This clone occurred a few times. This rearrangement joins TRBV13 to TRBJ1-2; perhaps TRBD1 as D (5 bases). The V end lost 1 base, the J end lost 3 bases, and 12 bases lay between the germline ends. Germline V gene sequence: CDR1 PRHDT, CDR2 FYEKMQ (reference sequence). This CDR3 has 15 amino acids. The CDR3 nucleotides are TGTGCCAGCAGCTTAGAAGGGGATGAGGACTATGGCTACACCTTC. This encodes CASSLEGDEDYGYTF.

The rearrangement links TRBV28 to TRBJ1-2, with a weak D call TRBD1 (6 bases). Germline CDR1 is MDHEN and CDR2 is SYDVKM. Deletions cut 5 bases from V and 4 bases from J, with 14 bases between. The CDR3 length is 14 residues. The CDR3 reads CASSQGGNSYGYTF. DNA of the CDR3: TGTGCCAGCAGTCAAGGGGGAAACAGCTATGGCTACACCTTC.

This chain uses TRBV7-8 with TRBJ2-1, with a weak D call TRBD2 (7 bases). The germline CDR1 and CDR2 sequences are SGHVS and FQNEAQ. Between the trimmed V and J ends, which lost 4 bases and 4 bases, there was a span of 29 bases. The length of the CDR3 is 20 residues. In DNA form, the CDR3 reads TGTGCCAGCAGCTCGCAACAGGGAGGGCTCCCGGTGGGCGCTTACAATGAGCAGTTCTTC. As protein: CASSSQQGGLPVGAYNEQFF.